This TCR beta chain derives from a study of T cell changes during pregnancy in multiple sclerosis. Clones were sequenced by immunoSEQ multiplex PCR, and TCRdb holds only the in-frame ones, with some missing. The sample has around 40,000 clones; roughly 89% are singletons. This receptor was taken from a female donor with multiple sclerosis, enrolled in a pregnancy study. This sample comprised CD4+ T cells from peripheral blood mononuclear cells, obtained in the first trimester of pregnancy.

CDR3 sequence (DNA): TGTGCCAGTAGTATAGGACCCACAGGGGTAGAGACTGAAGCTTTCTTT. Translating it yields CASSIGPTGVETEAFF. V is TRBV19 and J is TRBJ1-1; 7 nucleotides line up with TRBD1. The V segment lost 1 base and the J segment 5 bases; nucleotides outside the gene matches: 10. CDR1 is LNHDA, CDR2 SQIVND, per germline (reference sequence). This CDR3 has 16 amino acids.